Each of the 15 T cell receptor beta chains below was sequenced from the same sample in a study of T cell changes during pregnancy in multiple sclerosis. Generated by immunoSEQ multiplex PCR, the TCRdb table keeps only in-frame clones and is missing some. The sample contains more than 55,000 clones, 92% of which appear only once. The input for sequencing was peripheral blood, taken in the first trimester of pregnancy. The origin of the receptors is a female donor in good health, enrolled as a control in a pregnancy study.

The rearrangement uses TRBV27 and TRBJ1-4, with D possibly TRBD1 on 6 matching bases. V was pared by 3 bases and J by 5 bases, with 16 bases between. This CDR3 has 16 residues. CDR1 is MNHEY and CDR2 is SMNVEV in the germline V gene (reference sequence). This CDR3 is CASSLSGQYWNEKLFF. CDR3 in DNA: TGTGCCAGCAGTTTGTCAGGACAGTATTGGAATGAAAAACTGTTTTTT.

V gene TRBV6-5 combines with J gene TRBJ2-1, with 9 bases matching TRBD1. Germline V lookup: CDR1 MNHEY, CDR2 SVGAGI. Trimming at V came to 8 bases and at J to 6 bases, leaving 11 bases not matched to a gene. The CDR3 spans 15 residues. The CDR3 loop reads CASGKPGQGSNEQFF. In nucleotides, the CDR3 is TGTGCCAGCGGCAAACCCGGACAGGGGAGCAATGAGCAGTTCTTC.

The chain uses TRBV13 and TRBJ2-3; 8 bases match TRBD2. CDR1 and CDR2 (germline): PRHDT, FYEKMQ (reference sequence). V dropped 5 bases and J dropped 5; count of bases not matched to a gene: 9. This CDR3 spans 15 amino acids. The CDR3 loop reads CASSRTTGGVDTQYF. DNA of the CDR3: TGTGCCAGCAGCCGCACGACGGGAGGGGTAGATACGCAGTATTTT.

CDR3 sequence reads: CASSNTGGSYEQYF. In DNA, the CDR3 is TGTGCCAGCAGTAATACAGGCGGATCCTACGAGCAGTACTTC. The V call is TRBV25-1, the J call TRBJ2-7, with D maybe TRBD1 (5 bases). The CDR3 sequence is 14 residues long. Trimming took 5 bases from V and 1 from J, leaving 12 bases between them. Germline assignment: CDR1 MGHDK and CDR2 SYGVNS.

The chain uses TRBV2 and TRBJ2-7; D is perhaps TRBD1 (5 bases). The V gene's germline CDR1 is SNHLY and CDR2 FYNNEI. The V end lost 3 bases, the J end lost 0 bases, and 12 bases lay between the germline ends. This CDR3 has 15 residues. CDR3 loop: CASSDRTPSSYEQYF. CDR3 DNA: TGTGCCAGCAGTGACCGGACACCGAGCTCCTACGAGCAGTACTTC.

The V call is TRBV28, the J call TRBJ1-2, with D possibly TRBD1 on 6 matching bases. CDR1 and CDR2 from the germline V gene are MDHEN and SYDVKM. The CDR3 extends over 13 amino acids. The V end lost 7 bases, the J end lost 6 bases, and 15 bases lay between the germline ends. CDR3 in amino acids: CASIAGALDGYTF. The DNA for the CDR3 is TGTGCCAGCATTGCGGGGGCGTTAGATGGCTACACCTTC.

This clone was counted once. This rearrangement joins TRBV6-5 to TRBJ1-5, with D unresolved. V was clipped by 8 bases and J by 4 bases, with 15 bases between them. Looked up from germline, CDR1 is MNHEY and CDR2 is SVGAGI. CDR3 length: 14 residues. This CDR3 is CASAAGASNQPQHF. The CDR3 region has the DNA TGTGCCAGCGCGGCCGGAGCCTCAAATCAGCCCCAGCATTTT.

The chain uses TRBV2 and TRBJ1-2, with a tentative D call TRBD1 (5 bases). Looked up from germline, CDR1 is SNHLY and CDR2 is FYNNEI. The V end lost 6 bases, the J end lost 4 bases, and 12 bases lay between the germline ends. The CDR3 totals 13 residues. The CDR3: CASSGREGYGYTF. CDR3 DNA sequence: TGTGCCAGCAGCGGCAGGGAAGGCTATGGCTACACCTTC.

This rearrangement joins TRBV19 to TRBJ2-7; 8 bases agree with TRBD2. The CDR3 spans 17 residues. V was clipped by 2 bases and J by 2 bases; unmatched bases: 11. Looked up from germline, CDR1 is LNHDA and CDR2 is SQIVND (reference sequence). The CDR3 loop reads CASSIPQPGLATYEQYF. CDR3 bases: TGTGCCAGTAGTATACCCCAACCCGGACTAGCTACCTACGAGCAGTACTTC.

The DNA of the CDR3 is TGTGCCACCGGTCTGGGCGGGTCCTACGAGCAGTACTTC. Residues: CATGLGGSYEQYF. The rearrangement joins TRBV6-6 to TRBJ2-7, with D tentatively TRBD2 (5 bases). The V gene lost 10 bases and the J gene lost 1 base, with 14 bases spanning the gap. Germline V CDR1 and CDR2: MNHNY, SVGAGI (reference sequence). The CDR3 is 13 residues long.

The V call is TRBV6-4, the J call TRBJ2-1; TRBD1 is a possible D gene (6 bases). Germline V gives CDR1 MRHNA, CDR2 SNTAGT. V gave up 4 bases and J gave up 5 bases, with 12 bases separating them. The CDR3 covers 14 residues. CDR3 sequence reads: CASSAGAGNNEQFF. The DNA of the CDR3 is TGTGCCAGCAGTGCAGGGGCGGGTAACAATGAGCAGTTCTTC.

This clone was counted once. The chain has TRBV5-1 and TRBJ1-4; possibly TRBD1 for D (6 bases). The CDR3 consists of 16 residues. Between the trimmed V and J ends, which lost 4 bases and 4 bases, there was a span of 17 bases. Germline V gene sequence: CDR1 SGHRS, CDR2 YFSETQ. The CDR3 DNA is TGCGCCAGCAGCGAGGGGACACCTCGAAGTAATGAAAAACTGTTTTTT. This sequence encodes CASSEGTPRSNEKLFF.

J is TRBJ2-1 and V is TRBV28, with TRBD1 matching 12 bases. The V and J ends lost 5 bases and 8 bases, in that order; junction bases with no gene match: 4. The CDR3 spans 14 residues. In germline, CDR1 is MDHEN, CDR2 SYDVKM. The CDR3 DNA reads as TGTGCCAGCAGTGGGACAGGGGGCGAGGATGAGCAGTTCTTC. This translates into CASSGTGGEDEQFF.

This sequence joins TRBV5-1 and TRBJ2-1; 9 bases are a match to TRBD2. The ends lost 7 bases at V and 3 bases at J; junction bases unmatched: 8. The CDR3 contains 15 residues. Germline values: CDR1 SGHRS, CDR2 YFSETQ. Here the CDR3 reads CASYELAGLYNEQFF. For the CDR3, the DNA is TGCGCCAGCTACGAACTAGCGGGCCTCTACAATGAGCAGTTCTTC.

The CDR3 sequence: CASSLPGGVGGELFF. The CDR3 DNA follows: TGCGCCAGCAGCTTGCCGGGTGGAGTTGGCGGGGAGCTGTTTTTT. J is TRBJ2-2 and V is TRBV5-1; D not certain. CDR3 size: 15 residues. Trimming shortened V by 1 base and J by 7 bases, and 14 bases separated the two germline ends. Germline V CDR1 and CDR2: SGHRS, YFSETQ.